This T cell receptor (beta chain) came from a study of blood T cell repertoires in COVID-19. Study in general: Researchers got acute and convalescent COVID-19 samples from the United States, Italy and Spain. From T cells, B-cell-depleted T cells, or PBMCs came the material, which was cDNA or gDNA.

In the authors' workflow: Amplification of reference gene primers provided the estimated nucleated cell counts. Profiling relied on immunoSEQ multiplex PCR, and the TCRdb table lists in-frame clones only, not all of them. V and J calls and clone size are copied from that table; D and trimming were computed from the DNA. The table has approximately 130,000 clones, just under 90% seen once. This clone was detected only once. This clonotype was obtained from a woman between 50 and 59 years old with acute or convalescent COVID-19. Source material: peripheral blood.

The CDR3 region is CSASPSLGTSPAYEQYF. The CDR3, as DNA: TGCAGTGCTAGTCCCTCCCTCGGGACTAGCCCTGCCTACGAGCAGTACTTC. The chain combines TRBV20-1 with TRBJ2-7; 9 bases fit TRBD2. The CDR3 length is 17 residues. Looked up from germline, CDR1 is DFQATT and CDR2 is SNEGSKA (reference sequence). V dropped 3 bases and J dropped 2; count of bases not matched to a gene: 14.